This TCR beta chain emerged from a study of blood T cell repertoires in COVID-19. The overall study: Collection of acute and convalescent COVID-19 samples took place in the United States, Italy and Spain.

Assay: immunoSEQ multiplex PCR; the TCRdb copy retains only in-frame clones and omits some. This table has 150,000 to 200,000 clones, 88% appearing once. Per the germline V gene, CDR1 is KGHDR and CDR2 is SFDVKD. The length of the CDR3 is 14 residues. V lost 5 bases and J lost 3, with 10 bases in between. This TCR was sampled from a woman between 25 and 40 years old with acute or convalescent COVID-19. The gene calls are TRBV24-1 and TRBJ2-1, with no clear D. The sample comprised peripheral blood. The CDR3 nucleotides are TGTGCCACCAGTGGGAGAGAATTCTACAATGAGCAGTTCTTC. It translates to CATSGREFYNEQFF.